This T cell receptor beta chain was recorded in a study of cytomegalovirus exposure and HLA in healthy donors. Whole-study results and caveats: The later analysis indicated that the majority of CMV-associated TCR beta chains appeared HLA-restricted. The authors enumerated 180 or so TCR beta chains as linked to cytomegalovirus.

The CDR3 length is 13 residues. The germline V gene encodes CDR1 MNHNY and CDR2 SVGAGI (reference sequence). The PCR ran on 60 Vbeta and 13 Jbeta primers. Only in-frame clones appear in the TCRdb table, and some are missing; sequencing was by immunoSEQ multiplex PCR. The sample holds about 130,000 clones, roughly 85% seen once. Of note for this clone: No antigen is known for it. The junction shows a germline mismatch at one end, possibly a read error. At the DNA level, this CDR3 is encoded by other sequences in the same sample as well.

The V and J genes are TRBV6-6 and TRBJ1-4, with 9 bases lining up with TRBD1. Sequencing was carried out using PBMCs. The origin of this receptor is a woman aged 25 to 39 in good health and CMV-seropositive. The CDR3 loop reads CASAGTGSEKLFF. The CDR3 DNA reads as TGTGCCAGCGCCGGGACAGGGAGCGAAAAACTGTTCTTT.